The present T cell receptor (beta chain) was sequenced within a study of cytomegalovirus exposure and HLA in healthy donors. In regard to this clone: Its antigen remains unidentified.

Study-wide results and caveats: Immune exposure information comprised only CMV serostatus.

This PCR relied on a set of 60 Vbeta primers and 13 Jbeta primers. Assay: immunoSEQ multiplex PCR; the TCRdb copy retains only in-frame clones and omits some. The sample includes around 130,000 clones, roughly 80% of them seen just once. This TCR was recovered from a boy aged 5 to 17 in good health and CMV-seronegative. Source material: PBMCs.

CDR3 bases: TGTGCCAGCTCACCGGGACTAGCGGGAGCAGATACGCAGTATTTT. This gives the protein CASSPGLAGADTQYF. This chain joins TRBV18 and TRBJ2-3, with TRBD2 matching 14 bases. The V segment lost 3 bases and the J segment 4 bases; nucleotides outside the gene matches: 0. Germline-derived CDR1 and CDR2 are KGHSH and LQKENI. There are 15 residues in the CDR3.